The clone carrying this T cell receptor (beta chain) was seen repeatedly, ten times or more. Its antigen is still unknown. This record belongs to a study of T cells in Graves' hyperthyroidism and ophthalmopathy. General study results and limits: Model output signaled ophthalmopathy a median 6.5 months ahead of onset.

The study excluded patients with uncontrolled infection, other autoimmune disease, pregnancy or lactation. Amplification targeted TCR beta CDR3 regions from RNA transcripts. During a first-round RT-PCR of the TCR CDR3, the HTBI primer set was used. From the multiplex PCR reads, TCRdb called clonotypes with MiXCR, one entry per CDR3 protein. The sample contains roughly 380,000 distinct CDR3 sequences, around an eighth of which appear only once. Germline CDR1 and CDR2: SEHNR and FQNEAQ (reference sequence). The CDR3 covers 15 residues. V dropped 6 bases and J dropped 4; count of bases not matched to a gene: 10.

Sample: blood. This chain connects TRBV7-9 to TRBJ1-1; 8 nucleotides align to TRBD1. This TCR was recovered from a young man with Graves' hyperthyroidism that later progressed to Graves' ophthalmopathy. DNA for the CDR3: TGTGCCAGCAGACCCTGGACAGGGAGGAGCACTGAAGCTTTCTTT. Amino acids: CASRPWTGRSTEAFF.